This T cell receptor (beta chain) emerged from a study of blood T cell repertoires in COVID-19. Background on the study: There were acute and convalescent COVID-19 samples, and they came from the United States, Italy and Spain. From T cells, B-cell-depleted T cells, or PBMCs came the material, which was cDNA or gDNA.

Original processing notes: Reference gene primer amplification gave estimated nucleated cell counts. Libraries were prepared by immunoSEQ multiplex PCR; TCRdb keeps only in-frame clonotypes and omits some of them. The DNA gave D and trimming, while V, J and clone size come from that table. Found here are 95,000 to 150,000 clones, about 80% of them singletons; the top ten hold 3% to 4.5%. CDR1 is MDHEN and CDR2 is SYDVKM in the germline V gene. Trimming cost V 6 bases and J 8 bases, with 17 bases left between them. The CDR3 loop spans 13 amino acids. The chain employs TRBV28 and TRBJ2-7; perhaps TRBD2 as D (7 bases). This TCR came from a woman older than 75 with acute or convalescent COVID-19. Sequenced material: peripheral blood. CDR3 sequence reads: CASRKFGGQKQYF. The CDR3, as DNA: TGTGCCAGCAGAAAGTTCGGGGGGCAGAAGCAGTACTTC. Variable domain in full (rest from reference TRBV28 and TRBJ2-7): DVKVTQSSRYLVKRTGEKVFLECVQDMDHENMFWYRQDPGLGLRLIYFSYDVKMKEKGDIPEGYSVSREKKERFSLILESASTNQTSMYLCASRKFGGQKQYFGPGTRLTVT.